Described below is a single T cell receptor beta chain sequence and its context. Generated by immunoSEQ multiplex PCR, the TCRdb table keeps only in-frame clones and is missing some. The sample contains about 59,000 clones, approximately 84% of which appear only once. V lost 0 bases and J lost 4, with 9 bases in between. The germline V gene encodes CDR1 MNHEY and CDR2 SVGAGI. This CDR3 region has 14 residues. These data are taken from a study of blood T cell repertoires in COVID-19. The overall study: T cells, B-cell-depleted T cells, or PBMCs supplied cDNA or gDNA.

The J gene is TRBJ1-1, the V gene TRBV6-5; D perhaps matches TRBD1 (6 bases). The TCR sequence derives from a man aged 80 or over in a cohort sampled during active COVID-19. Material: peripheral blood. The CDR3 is CASSYSGGPTEAFF. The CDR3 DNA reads TGTGCCAGCAGTTACTCGGGGGGGCCCACTGAAGCTTTCTTT.